The 14 T cell receptor beta chains reported below all come from one sample, sequenced in a study of human T cells and chemical hapten exposure. TCRdb redid the calling of the RACE reads with MiXCR, one entry per CDR3 protein. The data hold 180,000 or so distinct CDR3 sequences, with roughly 14% observed a single time. Time point defined: patch test 1, 2 weeks after DPC sensitization. As for treatment: therapeutic diphenylcyclopropenone sensitization with weekly scalp DPC. This material consisted of whole blood, taken in connection with sensitization to the hapten diphenylcyclopropenone (DPC). The receptors derive from a woman aged 25 to 39 with alopecia areata. Some clones in this sample may be carry-over from other donors' samples.

This clonotype has a single count. The rearrangement links TRBV7-2 to TRBJ2-1; D gene unclear. Trimming left V 5 bases short and J 7 bases short, with 21 bases between. The CDR3 loop spans 16 amino acids. Germline CDR1 reads SGHTA; CDR2 reads FQGNSA. CDR3: CASSPGPRSGGNEQFF. Here the CDR3 DNA reads TGTGCCAGCAGCCCGGGCCCCAGGTCTGGCGGAAATGAGCAGTTCTTC.

This chain links TRBV2 with TRBJ1-5; 10 bases match TRBD1. CDR3 length: 15 residues. J was trimmed by 3 bases and V by 5 bases; bases with no gene match: 4. The germline V gene has CDR1 SNHLY and CDR2 FYNNEI. CDR3 nucleotides: TGTGCCAGCAGTCGACAGGGGGCGGACAATCAGCCCCAGCATTTT. Amino acids: CASSRQGADNQPQHF. Based on the CDR3 plus reference TRBV2 and TRBJ1-5, the full variable domain is EPEVTQTPSHQVTQMGQEVILRCVPISNHLYFYWYRQILGQKVEFLVSFYNNEISEKSEIFDDQFSVERPDGSNFTLKIRSTKLEDSAMYFCASSRQGADNQPQHFGDGTRLSIL.

This clonotype was seen ten or more times. An end of the junction differs from the germline gene, which may be a read error. The chain employs TRBV2 and TRBJ1-1; TRBD1 matches 7 bases. Germline-derived CDR1 and CDR2 are SNHLY and FYNNEI. This CDR3 contains 13 residues. The CDR3: CASSRDRNTEAFF. The CDR3 coding sequence is TGCGCCAGCAGCCGGGACAGGAACACTGAAGCTTTCTTT.

This chain connects TRBV7-2 to TRBJ2-1, with D hard to call. Germline assignment: CDR1 SGHTA and CDR2 FQGNSA. The V and J ends lost 1 base and 7 bases respectively, with 20 bases between them. The CDR3 covers 17 residues. As DNA, the CDR3 is TGTGCCAGCAGCTTAGTTGGACCGAGCCTTGTGTGGAATGAGCAGTTCTTC. This encodes CASSLVGPSLVWNEQFF.

This clonotype came up many times. CDR3 region: CASSLRGTSGTSYEQYF. DNA of the CDR3: TGTGCCAGCAGCTTAAGAGGGACTAGCGGGACCTCCTACGAGCAGTACTTC. The chain has TRBV6-2 or TRBV6-3 and TRBJ2-7; 13 positions match TRBD2. J lost 0 bases, V lost 6 bases, and 8 bases had no gene match. CDR1 and CDR2 (germline): MNHEY, SVGEGT. CDR3 length: 17 amino acids.

V and J are TRBV28 and TRBJ2-4; D tentatively reads TRBD1 or TRBD2 (5 bases each). Germline lookup yields CDR1 MDHEN and CDR2 SYDVKM. The CDR3 extends over 14 amino acids. The germline V and J ends were trimmed by 4 bases and 8 bases, with 15 bases remaining between them. The CDR3 sequence: CASSYQGEIDIQYF. CDR3 sequence (DNA): TGTGCCAGCAGTTACCAGGGAGAAATTGACATTCAGTACTTC.

The chain employs TRBV4-1 and TRBJ2-1, with 9 nucleotides matching TRBD1. V shed 2 bases and J 8 bases; nucleotides not matched to a gene: 7. Germline values: CDR1 MGHRA, CDR2 YSYEKL. CDR3 size: 15 residues. In nucleotides, the CDR3 is TGCGCCAGCAGCCAAAGGGGGGACAGGGCTGATGAGCAGTTCTTC. Residues: CASSQRGDRADEQFF.

V gene TRBV5-4 combines with J gene TRBJ2-3; D possibly corresponds to TRBD2 (6 bases). CDR1 and CDR2 (germline): SGHNT, YYREEE (reference sequence). The CDR3 runs to 14 residues. Trimming removed 4 bases from V and 4 bases from J, with 13 bases in between. CDR3 loop: CASSGEVWPDTQYF. CDR3 in DNA: TGTGCCAGCAGCGGGGAGGTATGGCCAGATACGCAGTATTTT.

This clonotype was picked up a small number of times. The genes are TRBV5-1 and TRBJ2-6; D unclear. The CDR3 length is 15 residues. V lost 4 bases to trimming and J lost 2 bases, with 10 bases between them. CDR1 is SGHRS, CDR2 YFSETQ, per germline. As DNA, the CDR3 is TGCGCCAGCAGCCCGCAGGTTGCTGGGGCCAACGTCCTGACTTTC. Protein: CASSPQVAGANVLTF.

The rearrangement uses TRBV20-1 and TRBJ1-2; no reliable D call. Germline V gene lookup returns CDR1 DFQATT and CDR2 SNEGSKA (reference sequence). Trimming took off 6 bases at V and 6 bases at J, with 11 bases between the two ends. The CDR3 runs 11 residues. CDR3 in amino acids: CSADKGDGYTF. CDR3 sequence (DNA): TGCAGTGCAGATAAAGGTGATGGCTACACCTTC.

The chain employs TRBV6-2 or TRBV6-3 and TRBJ2-2; possibly TRBD2 for D (5 bases). The CDR3 covers 14 residues. The germline CDR1 and CDR2 sequences are MNHEY and SVGEGT. V shed 8 bases and J shed 6 bases, with 16 bases lying between them. Written as DNA, the CDR3 is TGTGCCAGCTGGGTCGAATGGGGAGCCGGGGAGCTGTTTTTT. This gives the protein CASWVEWGAGELFF.

This chain joins TRBV20-1 and TRBJ1-3, with D possibly TRBD1 on 6 matching bases. Germline V gene sequence: CDR1 DFQATT, CDR2 SNEGSKA (reference sequence). V shed 3 bases and J shed 0 bases, with 12 bases lying between them. The CDR3 runs 15 residues. Here the CDR3 reads CSASRDITSGNTIYF. The CDR3 bases are TGCAGTGCTAGTAGGGACATTACCTCTGGAAACACCATATATTTT.

This clonotype was picked up many times. CDR3 loop: CASSIDGLAGADNEQFF. In DNA form, the CDR3 reads TGTGCCAGTAGTATCGACGGACTAGCGGGAGCCGACAATGAGCAGTTCTTC. The chain joins TRBV19 to TRBJ2-1; the match to TRBD2 covers 13 bases. The junction had 7 bases not matched to a gene; V was cut back by 3 bases and J by 5 bases. The germline CDR1 and CDR2 sequences are LNHDA and SQIVND (reference sequence). The CDR3 covers 17 residues.

The V call is TRBV10-3, the J call TRBJ2-7, with 10 bases aligning to TRBD2. With V trimmed by 4 bases and J by 2 bases, 8 bases remained unmatched. In germline, CDR1 is ENHRY, CDR2 SYGVKD. The CDR3 is made up of 16 amino acids. The CDR3 is CAISGNLAGETYEQYF. CDR3 sequence (DNA): TGTGCCATCAGTGGGAATCTAGCGGGGGAGACCTACGAGCAGTACTTC.